The 2 T cell receptor beta chains given below trace back to one sample, sequenced in a study of OX40 agonist ivuxolimab in advanced cancers. The library relied on the immunoSEQ multiplex PCR assay. TCRdb limited this immuneACCESS table to in-frame rearrangements with V and J called. A share of clones is missing; checked studies link under half to unresolved V genes, and the rest is unexplained. This sample lists more than 45,000 clones; 85% to 90% were detected once. Approximately 10% of the sample is taken by the ten largest. Source: CD4+ or CD8+ T cells sorted from blood, taken in a trial of the OX40 agonist ivuxolimab. Every receptor here comes from an adult with an advanced solid tumor such as melanoma, head and neck, liver or kidney cancer.

The rearrangement links TRBV6-1 to TRBJ1-1; D unclear. The V gene's germline CDR1 is MNHNS and CDR2 SASEGT. Trimming pared 10 bases from V and 1 base from J, leaving 19 bases between. The CDR3 is 15 amino acids. CDR3: CAIMRLEGSNTEAFF. The CDR3 region has the DNA TGTGCCATCATGCGGCTGGAAGGATCGAACACTGAAGCTTTCTTT.

The V call is TRBV5-5, the J call TRBJ2-1; no clear D. Trimming took off 4 bases at V and 9 bases at J, with 5 bases between the two ends. Germline CDR1 SGHKS, CDR2 YYEKEE (reference sequence). This CDR3 is built from 10 residues. CDR3 sequence reads: CASSDIEQFF. The CDR3 region has the DNA TGTGCCAGCAGCGACATTGAGCAGTTCTTC.